The table lists the clone carrying this T cell receptor beta chain with many counts. Antigen specificity is unknown. Germline V gives CDR1 MGHRA, CDR2 YSYEKL. V was trimmed by 4 bases and J by 1 base, leaving 7 bases between them. CDR3 length equals 13 residues. These data come from a study of T cells after yellow fever vaccination. Across the study: Researchers used SMART-Seq v4 Ultra Low Input to prepare fractions that had low cell numbers.

They built TCR cDNA with 5'RACE template switching, a step that put in a universal primer site and UMIs. Each CDR3 protein gets one entry after TCRdb re-called the 5' RACE reads with MiXCR. The data hold around 350,000 distinct CDR3 sequences, with 11% observed a single time. Findings and caveats of the study: Researchers cautioned that FACS-sorted repertoires could harbor abundant clonotypes contaminating from the bulk population.

The TCR originated in a man aged 18 to 30 who received the YFV17D yellow fever vaccine. This chain links TRBV4-1 with TRBJ1-1; D ambiguous. Sequenced material: PBMCs, taken on the day of the first yellow fever vaccination. Here the CDR3 reads CASSPSGNTEAFF. The CDR3, as DNA: TGCGCCAGCAGCCCTAGCGGGAACACTGAAGCTTTCTTT.